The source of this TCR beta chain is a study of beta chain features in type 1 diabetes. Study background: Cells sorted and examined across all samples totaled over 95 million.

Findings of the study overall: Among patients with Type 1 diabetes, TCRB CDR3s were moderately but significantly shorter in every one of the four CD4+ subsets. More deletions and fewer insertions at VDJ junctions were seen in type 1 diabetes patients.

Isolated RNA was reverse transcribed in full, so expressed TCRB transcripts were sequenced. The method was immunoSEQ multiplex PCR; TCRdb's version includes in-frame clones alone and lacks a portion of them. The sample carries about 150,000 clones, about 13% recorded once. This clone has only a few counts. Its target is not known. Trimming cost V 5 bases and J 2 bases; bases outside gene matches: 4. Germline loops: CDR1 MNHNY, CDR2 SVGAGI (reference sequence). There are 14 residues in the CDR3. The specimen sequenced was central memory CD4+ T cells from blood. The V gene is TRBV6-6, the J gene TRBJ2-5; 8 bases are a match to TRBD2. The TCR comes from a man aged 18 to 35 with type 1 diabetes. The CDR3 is CASSPGTRQETQYF. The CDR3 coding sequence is TGTGCCAGCAGTCCCGGGACTAGACAAGAGACCCAGTACTTC.